The 5 T cell receptor beta chains below all came from one sample that was sequenced in a study of blood T cell repertoires in COVID-19. Only in-frame clones appear in the TCRdb table, and some are missing; sequencing was by immunoSEQ multiplex PCR. The sample has about 80,000 clones; around 88% are singletons. Material for sequencing was peripheral blood. The source is a woman older than 75 with acute or convalescent COVID-19.

V gene TRBV6-4 combines with J gene TRBJ2-7; D is unclear. This CDR3 is built from 14 residues. Trimming removed 7 bases at V and 0 bases at J, with 13 bases between. CDR1 is MRHNA and CDR2 is SNTAGT in the germline V gene. The CDR3 region has the DNA TGTGCCAGCACTTCTGACTCTTTCTCCTACGAGCAGTACTTC. Protein product: CASTSDSFSYEQYF.

The V gene is TRBV18, the J gene TRBJ2-5, with a weak D call TRBD1 (5 bases). Trimming removed 2 bases at V and 2 bases at J, with 12 bases between. The CDR3 is 15 residues long. Germline V gene lookup returns CDR1 KGHSH and CDR2 LQKENI. The CDR3 DNA follows: TGTGCCAGCTCACCAGGGGCAGCAATTCAAGAGACCCAGTACTTC. Protein sequence: CASSPGAAIQETQYF.

The rearrangement joins TRBV7-2 to TRBJ2-3; 10 bases are shared with TRBD1. With V trimmed by 2 bases and J by 3 bases, 5 bases remained unmatched. This CDR3 has 16 residues. Germline V CDR1 and CDR2: SGHTA, FQGNSA. The CDR3 nucleotides are TGTGCCAGCAGCTTATTGGGACAGGGGAGAACAGATACGCAGTATTTT. Translating it yields CASSLLGQGRTDTQYF.

J is TRBJ2-1 and V is TRBV18; TRBD2 agrees at 16 bases. The CDR3 extends over 17 amino acids. Unmatched junction bases numbered 7, after V lost 6 bases and J lost 5 bases. Germline V CDR1 and CDR2: KGHSH, LQKENI. The CDR3 DNA reads TGTGCCAGCTCGGGACTAGCGGGAGGGCCCTCGAACAATGAGCAGTTCTTC. Encoded protein: CASSGLAGGPSNNEQFF.

The gene calls are TRBV5-1 and TRBJ2-1; D unresolved. The germline V gene has CDR1 SGHRS and CDR2 YFSETQ. V was trimmed by 2 bases and J by 4 bases, leaving 13 bases between them. This CDR3 region has 15 residues. The CDR3 DNA reads TGCGCCAGCAGCTTAGGTGACTTGGTATACAATGAGCAGTTCTTC. Translation gives CASSLGDLVYNEQFF.